The 2 T cell receptor beta chains below all came from one sample that was sequenced in a study of T-cell reconstitution after alpha-beta-depleted transplantation in children. Unique molecular identifiers were incorporated when the TCRbeta library was constructed. From the PCR reads, TCRdb called clonotypes with MiXCR, one entry per CDR3 protein. Here the sample spans a few hundred thousand distinct CDR3 sequences, 9% to 12% being singletons. The specimen was PBMCs from the stem cell graft donor, collected from the stem cell graft. The receptors stem from a human donor who donated a stem cell graft to a child with acute lymphoblastic leukemia.

The V gene is TRBV10-2, the J gene TRBJ1-1; D ambiguous. V was shortened by 2 bases and J by 8 bases, with 6 bases between the two germline ends. Germline-derived CDR1 and CDR2 are WSHSY and SAAADI. The CDR3 consists of 11 residues. CDR3 sequence (DNA): TGCGCCAGCAGTGAGAGGGAAGAAGCTTTCTTT. This sequence encodes CASSEREEAFF.

This clonotype was counted between two and nine times. This rearrangement joins TRBV30 to TRBJ2-3; 10 bases fit TRBD1. This CDR3 comprises 14 residues. V shed 5 bases and J 2 bases; nucleotides not matched to a gene: 4. The germline V gene has CDR1 GTSNPN and CDR2 SVGIG (reference sequence). CDR3 sequence: CAWGTGVVTDTQYF. CDR3 DNA sequence: TGTGCCTGGGGGACAGGGGTAGTCACAGATACGCAGTATTTT.